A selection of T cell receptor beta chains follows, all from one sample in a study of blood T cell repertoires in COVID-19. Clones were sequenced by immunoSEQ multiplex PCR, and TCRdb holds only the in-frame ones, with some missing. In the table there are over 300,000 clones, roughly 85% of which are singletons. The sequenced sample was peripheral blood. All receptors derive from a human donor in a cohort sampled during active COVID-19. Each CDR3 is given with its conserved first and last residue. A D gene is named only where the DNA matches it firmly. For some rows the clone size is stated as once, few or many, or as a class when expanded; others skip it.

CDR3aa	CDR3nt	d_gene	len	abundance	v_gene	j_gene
CASSEPRNEQYF	TGTGCCAGCAGTGAACCGAGGAACGAGCAGTACTTC	NA	12	NA	TRBV2	TRBJ2-7
CASGSPDRRHYGYTF	TGTGCTAGTGGATCACCCGACAGACGGCACTATGGCTACACCTTC	NA	15	NA	TRBV12-5	TRBJ1-2
CASSPGGTGTQYF	TGTGCCAGCTCACCAGGCGGGACAGGGACTCAGTACTTC	TRBD1	13	NA	TRBV18	TRBJ2-7
CASSPPHRVNTEAFF	TGTGCCAGCTCACCACCGCACAGAGTGAACACTGAAGCTTTCTTT	NA	15	NA	TRBV18	TRBJ1-1
CASSSLAGSSYEQYF	TGTGCCAGCAGCTCTCTAGCGGGGAGCTCCTACGAGCAGTACTTC	TRBD2	15	NA	TRBV11-2	TRBJ2-7
CASSQASGQRTF	TGTGCCAGCAGCCAAGCTTCGGGACAGAGGACCTTC	TRBD1	12	NA	TRBV3-1/TRBV3-2	TRBJ1-2
CASSGGQGAYNEQFF	TGCGCCAGCAGTGGGGGACAGGGGGCTTACAATGAGCAGTTCTTC	TRBD1	15	NA	TRBV10-1	TRBJ2-1
CASSIQGAEAFF	TGCGCCAGCAGCATACAGGGGGCTGAAGCTTTCTTT	TRBD1	12	once	TRBV5-1	TRBJ1-1
CASSDGTESEKLFF	TGTGCCAGCAGCGACGGGACAGAGAGTGAAAAACTGTTTTTT	TRBD1	14	NA	TRBV9	TRBJ1-4
CATSRGGTANYGYTF	TGTGCCACCAGCAGAGGTGGGACAGCTAACTATGGCTACACCTTC	TRBD1	15	NA	TRBV15	TRBJ1-2
CASSEDRGANTGELFF	TGCGCCAGCAGTGAGGACAGGGGCGCTAACACCGGGGAGCTGTTTTTT	TRBD1	16	NA	TRBV10-1	TRBJ2-2
CASSPGQGAVFSGYTF	TGTGCCAGCAGCCCTGGACAGGGGGCCGTATTTAGTGGCTACACCTTC	TRBD1	16	NA	TRBV6-2/TRBV6-3	TRBJ1-2
CASRGDSMNTEAFF	TGTGCCAGCAGAGGGGACAGCATGAACACTGAAGCTTTCTTT	TRBD1	14	NA	TRBV27	TRBJ1-1
CSAGTGGYGYTF	TGCAGCGCCGGGACAGGGGGGTATGGCTACACCTTC	TRBD1	12	NA	TRBV29-1	TRBJ1-2
CASSKGGAPQHF	TGTGCCAGCAGTAAGGGGGGGGCGCCCCAGCATTTT	NA	12	NA	TRBV6-5	TRBJ1-5
CASSLDDSRWTGELFF	TGCGCCAGCAGCTTGGATGATAGTCGTTGGACCGGGGAGCTGTTTTTT	NA	16	NA	TRBV5-1	TRBJ2-2
CASSFVGGYGYTF	TGTGCCAGCAGCTTCGTTGGGGGGTATGGCTACACCTTC	NA	13	NA	TRBV5-8	TRBJ1-2
CASSQQRYGYTF	TGTGCCAGCAGCCAGCAGAGGTATGGCTACACCTTC	NA	12	few	TRBV14	TRBJ1-2
CASSVVPGGTGELFF	TGTGCCAGCAGCGTAGTACCGGGGGGGACCGGGGAGCTGTTTTTT	TRBD2	15	NA	TRBV9	TRBJ2-2
CASSLAQGADQYF	TGTGCCAGCAGCTTAGCACAGGGGGCGGATCAGTACTTC	TRBD1	13	NA	TRBV7-9	TRBJ2-4
CASSQDSREGEAFF	TGTGCCAGCAGCCAAGACTCCAGGGAGGGGGAAGCTTTCTTT	NA	14	NA	TRBV3-1/TRBV3-2	TRBJ1-1
CASSPTAGVSSGANVLTF	TGTGCCAGCTCACCCACCGCAGGGGTGAGCTCTGGGGCCAACGTCCTGACTTTC	NA	18	NA	TRBV18	TRBJ2-6
CAISDSRTGDTEAFF	TGTGCCATCAGTGACTCCAGGACGGGGGACACTGAAGCTTTCTTT	NA	15	NA	TRBV10-3	TRBJ1-1
CASRPQANPDTQYF	TGTGCCAGCCGTCCGCAGGCGAACCCAGATACGCAGTATTTT	NA	14	NA	TRBV2	TRBJ2-3
CASRSAGTGEMNTEAFF	TGTGCCAGTAGATCGGCCGGGACAGGGGAAATGAACACTGAAGCTTTCTTT	TRBD1	17	NA	TRBV19	TRBJ1-1
CASSLRGLAGNNEQFF	TGTGCCAGCAGCTTAAGGGGGCTAGCGGGGAACAATGAGCAGTTCTTC	TRBD2	16	once	TRBV7-2	TRBJ2-1
CASQGTNSYEQYF	TGCGCCAGTCAGGGGACTAACTCCTACGAGCAGTACTTC	NA	13	NA	TRBV10-2	TRBJ2-7
CASNQGLYTGELFF	TGTGCCAGCAATCAGGGTCTCTACACCGGGGAGCTGTTTTTT	NA	14	NA	TRBV5-5	TRBJ2-2
CASSVRGGASTDTQYF	TGTGCCAGCAGCGTGAGAGGGGGGGCTAGCACAGATACGCAGTATTTT	NA	16	NA	TRBV6-2/TRBV6-3	TRBJ2-3
CASSLSHKGPGRLYGYTF	TGTGCCAGCAGTTTATCCCACAAAGGTCCTGGGAGGCTCTATGGCTACACCTTC	NA	18	NA	TRBV27	TRBJ1-2
CASSQELRTANYGYTF	TGTGCCAGCAGCCAAGAACTAAGGACAGCTAACTATGGCTACACCTTC	NA	16	NA	TRBV4-2	TRBJ1-2
CAWRTDRENTDTQYF	TGTGCCTGGAGGACGGACAGGGAGAACACAGATACGCAGTATTTT	TRBD1	15	NA	TRBV30	TRBJ2-3
CASSTSAGGTDTQYF	TGTGCCAGTAGTACCTCAGCGGGGGGCACAGATACGCAGTATTTT	TRBD2	15	NA	TRBV19	TRBJ2-3
CASSPEVGTDLGEQYF	TGTGCCAGCAGCCCAGAAGTAGGGACAGACCTAGGAGAGCAGTACTTC	TRBD1	16	few	TRBV3-1/TRBV3-2	TRBJ2-7
CASALGEGPGETQYF	TGTGCCAGCGCCCTTGGGGAGGGGCCGGGAGAGACCCAGTACTTC	TRBD2	15	NA	TRBV27	TRBJ2-5
CASTIPRQGIDQPQHF	TGTGCCAGTACCATACCCCGACAGGGGATAGATCAGCCCCAGCATTTT	TRBD1	16	NA	TRBV19	TRBJ1-5
CASRRSEEGVAANEKLFF	TGTGCCAGCCGCCGTTCGGAGGAGGGCGTAGCTGCTAATGAAAAACTGTTTTTT	NA	18	NA	TRBV11-2	TRBJ1-4
CASHNYLNQPQHF	TGTGCCAGCCACAACTACCTCAATCAGCCCCAGCATTTT	NA	13	NA	TRBV2	TRBJ1-5
CASSLDRDLRTEAFF	TGTGCCAGCAGTTTGGACAGGGATTTGAGGACTGAAGCTTTCTTT	TRBD1	15	NA	TRBV25-1	TRBJ1-1
CASSVGAGKNTEAFF	TGTGCCAGCAGCGTAGGAGCAGGGAAGAACACTGAAGCTTTCTTT	NA	15	NA	TRBV9	TRBJ1-1
CASRQQVFPEAFF	TGTGCCAGCAGACAACAAGTCTTCCCTGAAGCTTTCTTT	NA	13	once	TRBV2	TRBJ1-1
CASSLDGGGYNEQFF	TGCGCCAGCAGCTTGGATGGCGGGGGATACAATGAGCAGTTCTTC	TRBD2	15	NA	TRBV5-1	TRBJ2-1
CASSLTGHYEQYF	TGTGCCAGCAGCTTGACAGGGCACTACGAGCAGTACTTC	TRBD1	13	NA	TRBV7-3	TRBJ2-7
CASSQSRQGGDYGYTF	TGCGCCAGCAGCCAATCGCGGCAGGGCGGGGACTATGGCTACACCTTC	NA	16	NA	TRBV4-1	TRBJ1-2
CATSGSGTQAFF	TGTGCCACCAGCGGGAGCGGGACTCAAGCTTTCTTT	NA	12	NA	TRBV24-1	TRBJ1-1
CASSPGGQSNQPQHF	TGTGCCAGCAGCCCCGGGGGACAGAGCAATCAGCCCCAGCATTTT	TRBD1	15	once	TRBV7-2	TRBJ1-5
CASSGGGASYEQYF	TGCGCCAGCAGCGGGGGGGGAGCCTCCTACGAGCAGTACTTC	TRBD2	14	once	TRBV5-1	TRBJ2-7
CASSLCLGTNAVAEAFF	TGTGCCAGCAGCTTATGCTTAGGGACAAATGCAGTTGCTGAAGCTTTCTTT	NA	17	NA	TRBV11-2	TRBJ1-1
CATGTGGNYEQYF	TGTGCCACCGGGACAGGGGGAAACTACGAGCAGTACTTC	TRBD1	13	few	TRBV5-4	TRBJ2-7
CASSYEGASGRGYNEQFF	TGTGCCAGCAGTTACGAGGGGGCTAGCGGGCGGGGCTACAATGAGCAGTTCTTC	NA	18	NA	TRBV6-2/TRBV6-3	TRBJ2-1
CASSLWGFGTKYSEQFF	TGTGCCAGCAGTTTATGGGGGTTTGGGACAAAATATAGTGAGCAGTTCTTC	NA	17	NA	TRBV28	TRBJ2-1
CASSFPGEQFF	TGTGCCAGCAGCTTCCCAGGGGAGCAGTTCTTC	NA	11	NA	TRBV5-5	TRBJ2-1
CASKRGEGKETQYF	TGCGCCAGCAAACGGGGAGAGGGCAAAGAGACCCAGTACTTC	NA	14	NA	TRBV23-1	TRBJ2-5
CSVEDPADFYGYTF	TGCAGCGTTGAAGATCCCGCAGACTTCTATGGCTACACCTTC	NA	14	NA	TRBV29-1	TRBJ1-2
CASRASTDTQYF	TGCGCCAGCAGGGCTAGCACAGATACGCAGTATTTT	NA	12	few	TRBV10-1	TRBJ2-3
CASSLDAHGGSGYTF	TGTGCCAGCAGCTTAGACGCCCATGGGGGCTCGGGCTACACCTTC	NA	15	NA	TRBV11-2	TRBJ1-2
CASSDLVRAGNTGELFF	TGTGCCAGCAGCGATCTCGTGCGGGCCGGGAACACCGGGGAGCTGTTTTTT	NA	17	NA	TRBV7-8	TRBJ2-2
CASSPQGSPSREQYF	TGTGCCAGCAGCCCGCAGGGGTCTCCTTCTAGAGAGCAGTACTTC	NA	15	NA	TRBV7-9	TRBJ2-7
CASSEGMQGAQPQHF	TGTGCCAGCAGTGAAGGAATGCAGGGGGCTCAGCCCCAGCATTTT	TRBD1	15	NA	TRBV6-1	TRBJ1-5